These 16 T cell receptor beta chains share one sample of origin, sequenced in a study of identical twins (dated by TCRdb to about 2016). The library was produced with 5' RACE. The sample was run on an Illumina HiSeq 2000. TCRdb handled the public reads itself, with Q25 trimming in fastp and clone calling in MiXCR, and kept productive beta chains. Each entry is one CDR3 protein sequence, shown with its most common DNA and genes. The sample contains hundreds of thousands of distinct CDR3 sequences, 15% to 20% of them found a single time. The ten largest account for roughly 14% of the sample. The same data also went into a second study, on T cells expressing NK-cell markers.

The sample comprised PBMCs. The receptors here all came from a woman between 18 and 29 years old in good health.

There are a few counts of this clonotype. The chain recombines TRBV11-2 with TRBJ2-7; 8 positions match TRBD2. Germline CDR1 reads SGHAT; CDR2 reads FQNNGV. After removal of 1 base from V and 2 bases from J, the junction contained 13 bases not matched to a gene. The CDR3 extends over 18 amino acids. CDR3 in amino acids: CASSLVWRASGRPYEQYF. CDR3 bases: TGTGCCAGCAGCTTAGTATGGCGGGCGAGCGGGAGACCCTACGAGCAGTACTTC.

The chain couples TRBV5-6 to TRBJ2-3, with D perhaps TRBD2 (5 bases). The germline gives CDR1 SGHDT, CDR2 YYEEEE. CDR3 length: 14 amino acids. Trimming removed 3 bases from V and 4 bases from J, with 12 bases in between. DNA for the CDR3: TGTGCCAGCAGCTCACTAGGGATGGCAGATACGCAGTATTTT. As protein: CASSSLGMADTQYF. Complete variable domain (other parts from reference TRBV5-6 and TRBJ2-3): DAGVTQSPTHLIKTRGQQVTLRCSPKSGHDTVSWYQQALGQGPQFIFQYYEEEERQRGNFPDRFSGHQFPNYSSELNVNALLLGDSALYLCASSSLGMADTQYFGPGTRLTVL.

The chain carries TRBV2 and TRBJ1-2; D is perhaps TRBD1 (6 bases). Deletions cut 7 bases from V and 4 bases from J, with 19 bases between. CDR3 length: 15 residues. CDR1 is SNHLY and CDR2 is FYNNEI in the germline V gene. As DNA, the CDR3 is TGTGCCAGCAACGGAAAACAGGGTTTAAGCTATGGCTACACCTTC. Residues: CASNGKQGLSYGYTF.

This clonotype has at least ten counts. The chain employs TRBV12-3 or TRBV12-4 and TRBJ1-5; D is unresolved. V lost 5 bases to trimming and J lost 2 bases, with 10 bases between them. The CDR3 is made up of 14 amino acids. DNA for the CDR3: TGTGCCAGCAGTCCAAGGGTTGGCAATCAGCCCCAGCATTTT. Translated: CASSPRVGNQPQHF.

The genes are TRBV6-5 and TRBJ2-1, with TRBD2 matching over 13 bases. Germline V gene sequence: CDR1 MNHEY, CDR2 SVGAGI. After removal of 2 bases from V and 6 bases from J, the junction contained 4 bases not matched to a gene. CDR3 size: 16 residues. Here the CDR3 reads CASSYRLAGGSNEQFF. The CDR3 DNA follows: TGTGCCAGCAGTTACCGACTAGCGGGAGGTTCCAATGAGCAGTTCTTC.

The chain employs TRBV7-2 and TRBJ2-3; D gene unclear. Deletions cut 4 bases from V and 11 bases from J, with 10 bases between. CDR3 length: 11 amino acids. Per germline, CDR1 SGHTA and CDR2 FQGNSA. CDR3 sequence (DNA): TGTGCCAGCAGCTCCGCGATGGAGCAGTATTTT. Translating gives CASSSAMEQYF.

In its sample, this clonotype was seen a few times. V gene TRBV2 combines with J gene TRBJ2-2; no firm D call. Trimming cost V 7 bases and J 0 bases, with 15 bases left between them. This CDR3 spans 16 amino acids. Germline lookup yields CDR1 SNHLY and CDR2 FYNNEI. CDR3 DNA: TGTGCCAGCACGCCGACCGCCCGTACGAACACCGGGGAGCTGTTTTTT. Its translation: CASTPTARTNTGELFF.

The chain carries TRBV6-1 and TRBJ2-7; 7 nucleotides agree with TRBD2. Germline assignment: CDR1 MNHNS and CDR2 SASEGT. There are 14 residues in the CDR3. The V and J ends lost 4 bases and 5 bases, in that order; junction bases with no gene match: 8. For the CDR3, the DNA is TGTGCCAGCAGTGGCCCTGGCGGGAGCCACGAGCAGTACTTC. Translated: CASSGPGGSHEQYF.

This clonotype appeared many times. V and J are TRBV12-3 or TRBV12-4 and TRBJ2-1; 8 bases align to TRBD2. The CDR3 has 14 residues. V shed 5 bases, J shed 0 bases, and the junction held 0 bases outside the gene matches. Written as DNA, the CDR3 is TGTGCCAGCAGTAGCGGGAGCTCCTACAATGAGCAGTTCTTC. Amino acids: CASSSGSSYNEQFF.

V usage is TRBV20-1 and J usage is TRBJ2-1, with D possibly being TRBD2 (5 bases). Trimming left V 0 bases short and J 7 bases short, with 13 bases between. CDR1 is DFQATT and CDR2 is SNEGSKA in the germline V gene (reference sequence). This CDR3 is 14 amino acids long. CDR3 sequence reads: CSARDLHRGNEQFF. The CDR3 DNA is TGCAGTGCTAGAGATCTCCACCGGGGAAATGAGCAGTTCTTC.

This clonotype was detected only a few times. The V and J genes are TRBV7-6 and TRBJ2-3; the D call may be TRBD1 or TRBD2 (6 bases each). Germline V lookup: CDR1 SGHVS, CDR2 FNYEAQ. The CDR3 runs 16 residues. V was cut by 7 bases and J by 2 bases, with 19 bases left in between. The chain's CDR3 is CASNPIGGRITDTQYF. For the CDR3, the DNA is TGTGCCAGCAACCCGATAGGGGGGCGAATCACAGATACGCAGTATTTT.

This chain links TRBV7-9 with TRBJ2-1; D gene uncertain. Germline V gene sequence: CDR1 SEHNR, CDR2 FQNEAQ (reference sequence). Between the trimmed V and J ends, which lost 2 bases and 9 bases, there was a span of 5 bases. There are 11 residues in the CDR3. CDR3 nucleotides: TGTGCCAGCAGCTTAACGGCTGAGCAGTTCTTC. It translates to CASSLTAEQFF.

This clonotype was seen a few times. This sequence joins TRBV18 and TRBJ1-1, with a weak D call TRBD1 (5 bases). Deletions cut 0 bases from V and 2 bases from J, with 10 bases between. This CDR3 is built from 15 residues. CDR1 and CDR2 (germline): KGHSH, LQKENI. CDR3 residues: CASSPPEGVNTEAFF. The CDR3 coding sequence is TGTGCCAGCTCACCACCAGAAGGGGTCAACACTGAAGCTTTCTTT.

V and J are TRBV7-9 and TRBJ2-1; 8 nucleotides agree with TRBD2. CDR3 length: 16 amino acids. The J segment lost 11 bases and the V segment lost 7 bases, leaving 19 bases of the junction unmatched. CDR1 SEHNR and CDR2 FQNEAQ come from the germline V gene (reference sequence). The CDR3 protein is CASNFGAGAKSEKQFF. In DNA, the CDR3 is TGTGCCAGCAACTTTGGAGCGGGAGCCAAGTCCGAGAAGCAGTTCTTC.

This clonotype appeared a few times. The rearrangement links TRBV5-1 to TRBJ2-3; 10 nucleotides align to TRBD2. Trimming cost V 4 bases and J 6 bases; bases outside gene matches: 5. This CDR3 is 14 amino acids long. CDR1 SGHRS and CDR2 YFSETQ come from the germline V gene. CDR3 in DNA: TGCGCCAGCAGCCCTAGCGGGGGATCCGATACGCAGTATTTT. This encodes CASSPSGGSDTQYF.

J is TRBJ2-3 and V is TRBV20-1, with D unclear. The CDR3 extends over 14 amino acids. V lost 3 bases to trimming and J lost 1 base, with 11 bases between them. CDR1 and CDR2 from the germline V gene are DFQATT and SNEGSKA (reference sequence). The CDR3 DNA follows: TGCAGTGCTAGTAGAGGACCACGCACAGATACGCAGTATTTT. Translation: CSASRGPRTDTQYF.